This T cell receptor beta chain stems from a study of blood T cell repertoires in COVID-19. From germline, CDR1 is MNHEY and CDR2 SVGAGI. The CDR3 has 12 residues. V lost 9 bases to trimming and J lost 7 bases, with 16 bases between them. This clone was counted between two and nine times. The repertoire was sequenced with immunoSEQ multiplex PCR; TCRdb's copy has only in-frame clones and lacks some. The sample lists a few hundred thousand clones, 88% occurring once. This TCR came from a woman between 18 and 29 years old who had recovered from COVID-19. The chain has TRBV6-5 and TRBJ2-7; D not certain. Sequences were obtained from PBMCs or T cells enriched from blood (not recorded which). CDR3 sequence: CASSFARREQYF. CDR3 sequence (DNA): TGTGCCAGTAGCTTCGCTCGCAGAGAGCAGTACTTC.